Here is one T cell receptor beta chain with its context. The target antigen is unknown. This sample was taken from a study of lymphopenia after photon versus proton radiotherapy. Study-wide points: Oligoclonal CD8+ Temra expansion after nadir drove photon patients' diversity drop.

With 4 bases removed from V and 8 bases from J, the gap between germline ends came to 12 bases. The CDR3 contains 12 residues. Germline V gene data show CDR1 as SGHRS and CDR2 as YFSETQ. Here immunoSEQ multiplex PCR was the method, and the copy in TCRdb shows in-frame clones only, minus some. Of 15,000 to 20,000 clones listed, approximately 91% are singletons. Sequenced material: peripheral blood, taken from a patient treated with proton-based radiotherapy. V usage is TRBV5-1 and J usage is TRBJ1-2, with no clear D. The sequence came from a man in his sixties or seventies with pancreatic cancer. The CDR3 nucleotides are TGCGCCAGCAGCCCCACCGACTGGGGCTACACCTTC. The encoded protein is CASSPTDWGYTF.